Listed here are 10 T cell receptor beta chains from one sample, sequenced in a study of tumor and adjacent non-tumor tissue in lung cancer (dated 2018 in TCRdb). Bulk unsorted tissue served as the source for RNA extraction, and RNA quality was assessed using a NanoDrop ND-1000 and an Agilent 2100. The library was generated by multiplex PCR. Sequencing took place on an Illumina HiSeq 2500. TCRbeta libraries were constructed through three rounds of nested PCR with primers (Table S4) according to protocols modified from ARM-PCR. TCRdb trimmed public reads at Q25 via fastp, called clones via MiXCR and kept in-frame beta chains. Each record represents a unique CDR3 protein, reported with the most common genes and DNA among its rows. The sample includes some 120,000 distinct CDR3 sequences, with 66% observed a single time. In total, the top ten clones hold about 13% of the sample. Specimen: lung tumor tissue. These receptors were collected from a man under 40 with non-small cell lung cancer.

V gene TRBV5-6 combines with J gene TRBJ2-1; D tentatively fits TRBD1 or TRBD2 (5 bases each). Germline V gene sequence: CDR1 SGHDT, CDR2 YYEEEE. With 4 bases removed from V and 12 bases from J, the gap between germline ends came to 17 bases. This CDR3 comprises 13 residues. The CDR3 sequence: CASSPTGGLGQFF. The CDR3 DNA reads TGTGCCAGCAGCCCGACTGGGGGTTTGGGGCAGTTCTTC.

Concerning this clonotype itself: A read error may be the cause here, since a much bigger clone is one base away. The rearrangement links TRBV10-3 to TRBJ1-1, with TRBD1 as a possible D gene (5 bases). This CDR3 comprises 15 residues. Germline CDR1 reads ENHRY; CDR2 reads SYGVKD. CDR3 region: CAISESTLSDTEALF. As DNA, the CDR3 is TGTGCCATCAGTGAGTCGACTCTTTCGGACACTGAAGCTTTATTT.

In this sample, this clonotype turned up many times. The gene calls are TRBV6-2 or TRBV6-3 and TRBJ2-1; 9 bases match TRBD2. CDR1 is MNHEY, CDR2 SVGEGT, per germline. This CDR3 region has 14 residues. V shed 5 bases and J 9 bases; nucleotides not matched to a gene: 8. Here the CDR3 DNA reads TGTGCCAGCAGTCGAAATAGCGGGAGAGGTGAGCAGTTCTTC. Translated: CASSRNSGRGEQFF.

Worth noting for this clonotype: The junction shows a germline mismatch at one end, possibly a read error. The chain links TRBV11-2 to TRBJ1-1; a possible D gene is TRBD1 (5 bases). The CDR3 extends over 14 amino acids. Germline V gene data show CDR1 as SGHAT and CDR2 as FQNNGV. This chain's CDR3 is CASSLIGDGTEASF. In nucleotides, the CDR3 is TGTGCCAGCAGTTTGATTGGGGACGGGACTGAAGCTTCCTTT.

This clonotype was seen more than once but under ten times. The V call is TRBV29-1, the J call TRBJ2-3; D unresolved. The CDR3 sequence is 14 residues long. Germline CDR1 and CDR2: SQVTM and ANQGSEA. Trimming stripped 5 bases from V and 1 base from J, with 13 bases between. The chain's CDR3 is CSVKGGQGTDTQYF. The CDR3, as DNA: TGCAGCGTTAAGGGTGGGCAGGGCACAGATACGCAGTATTTT.

A single count supports this clonotype. A read error may be the cause here, since a much bigger clone is one base away. The V and J genes are TRBV4-1 and TRBJ1-5; possibly TRBD1 for D (6 bases). The CDR3 consists of 16 residues. The germline gives CDR1 MGHRA, CDR2 YSYEKL. CDR3 DNA: TGCGCCAGCAGCCCACAACAGGGTATGTACAATCTGCCCCAGCATTTT. Its protein product is CASSPQQGMYNLPQHF.

As concerns this clonotype: Lacking the conserved final phenylalanine or tryptophan, this CDR3 likely reflects a read error. The chain links TRBV20-1 to TRBJ1-6, with D possibly matching TRBD1 (6 bases). The CDR3 is 17 amino acids. Germline CDR1 is DFQATT and CDR2 is SNEGSKA (reference sequence). The CDR3 loop is CSARASDRSSYNSSLHY. The CDR3 DNA reads TGCAGTGCTAGAGCCTCAGACAGGAGCTCCTATAATTCATCCCTCCACTAT.

Concerning this clonotype: A much more abundant neighbour one base away suggests this may be a read error. The gene calls are TRBV29-1 and TRBJ2-7, with D tentatively TRBD2 (5 bases). CDR1 and CDR2 (germline): SQVTM, ANQGSEA. The CDR3 covers 12 residues. This CDR3 reads CSVDDGVDEQCF. CDR3 DNA: TGCAGCGTTGATGACGGGGTGGACGAGCAGTGCTTC.

Regarding this clonotype: A much larger clone differs by one base, so this may be a read error. Without the conserved terminal phenylalanine or tryptophan, this CDR3 likely stems from a read error. CDR3 residues: CASSHPGLAGSYEQYL. In DNA, the CDR3 is TGCGCCAGCAGCCATCCGGGACTAGCGGGATCCTACGAGCAGTACCTC. V and J are TRBV4-1 and TRBJ2-7; the match to TRBD2 covers 13 bases. Germline assignment: CDR1 MGHRA and CDR2 YSYEKL. J was trimmed by 1 base and V by 3 bases; bases with no gene match: 3. The CDR3 covers 16 residues.

Details on this clonotype: A much larger clonotype is one base distant, so this may be a read error. The chain links TRBV5-4 to TRBJ1-4; 7 bases match TRBD1. The CDR3 has 14 amino acids. CDR1 is SGHNT and CDR2 is YYREEE in the germline V gene (reference sequence). The CDR3 DNA reads TGTGCCAGCAGCCCGGGACAGAGTAATAAAAAACTGTTTTTT. Protein: CASSPGQSNKKLFF.